These 5 T cell receptor beta chains came from one sample sequenced in a study of human thymus T cells. Thymus pieces cut out during corrective heart surgery were the tissue that was used. This table comes from immunoSEQ multiplex PCR, and its TCRdb copy is limited to in-frame clones, with some not included. Here the sample spans roughly 130,000 clones, 90% to 95% being singletons. Sequenced input: thymus tissue. Receptor source: a boy less than two years old with a congenital heart defect but otherwise immunologically healthy.

The rearrangement joins TRBV29-1 to TRBJ1-1; a possible D gene is TRBD1 (5 bases). The CDR3 extends over 14 amino acids. CDR1 is SQVTM and CDR2 is ANQGSEA in the germline V gene. Trimming cost V 1 base and J 5 bases, with 14 bases left between them. CDR3 protein: CSVEVPGRGTEAFF. The CDR3 nucleotides read TGCAGCGTTGAAGTTCCGGGAAGGGGAACTGAAGCTTTCTTT.

The chain links TRBV5-4 to TRBJ1-2; tentatively, D is TRBD1 (5 bases). Germline V lookup: CDR1 SGHNT, CDR2 YYREEE (reference sequence). V was clipped by 3 bases and J by 1 base, with 13 bases between them. The CDR3 is 15 amino acids. The DNA of the CDR3 is TGTGCCAGCAGCTCCGAGTGGGGCCTTAACTATGGCTACACCTTC. It is translated as CASSSEWGLNYGYTF.

The chain couples TRBV7-2 to TRBJ2-3; D not certain. CDR1 is SGHTA and CDR2 is FQGNSA in the germline V gene. The V gene lost 3 bases and the J gene lost 0 bases, with 7 bases spanning the gap. This CDR3 has 14 residues. The CDR3 DNA follows: TGTGCCAGCAGCTTGGTCCCTAGCACAGATACGCAGTATTTT. It codes for CASSLVPSTDTQYF.

V is TRBV25-1 and J is TRBJ1-4; D might be TRBD1 (6 bases). Per the germline V gene, CDR1 is MGHDK and CDR2 is SYGVNS. V was clipped by 1 base and J by 3 bases, with 15 bases between them. The CDR3 is 17 amino acids. The CDR3 spells CASSESQGKQANEKLFF. CDR3 nucleotides: TGTGCCAGCAGTGAATCCCAGGGGAAACAAGCTAATGAAAAACTGTTTTTT.

This chain joins TRBV18 and TRBJ1-2; 11 bases match TRBD1. The CDR3 spans 14 residues. Unmatched junction bases numbered 4, after V lost 3 bases and J lost 7 bases. Per germline, CDR1 KGHSH and CDR2 LQKENI. CDR3 sequence (DNA): TGTGCCAGCTCACCTCAGGGGACAGGGGGTGGCTACACCTTC. Its translation: CASSPQGTGGGYTF.